This T cell receptor beta chain was sequenced during a study of cytomegalovirus exposure and HLA in healthy donors. This PCR relied on a set of 60 Vbeta primers and 13 Jbeta primers. Some clones are missing from TCRdb's copy, which holds only in-frame ones; the method was immunoSEQ multiplex PCR. The sample lists over 100,000 clones; around 61% were seen once. The study's findings and limits: The authors later found TCR association rates varying by HLA locus, with DRB1 most and HLA-C fewest. Reports indicate that TCR beta sequences accurately predicted the HLA-A and HLA-B alleles of most subjects.

CDR3 size: 15 residues. Germline V gives CDR1 MNHNS, CDR2 SASEGT. Trimming left V 0 bases short and J 1 base short, with 9 bases between. This clone was seen a handful of times. The antigen is not known. The TCR comes from a woman under 40 in good health and CMV-seronegative. The chain joins TRBV6-1 to TRBJ1-1; no definite D call. Sequencing input: PBMCs. CDR3 in DNA: TGTGCCAGCAGTGAAGCTTGGGAGGGGAACACTGAAGCTTTCTTT. Translation gives CASSEAWEGNTEAFF.